The clone carrying this T cell receptor (beta chain) came up a few times. With 5 bases removed from V and 0 bases from J, the gap between germline ends came to 13 bases. The germline gives CDR1 LNHDA, CDR2 SQIVND (reference sequence). The CDR3 consists of 15 residues. This specimen comes from a study of T cell repertoires in cytomegalovirus infection. TCRdb independently ran MiXCR on the reads; one entry per CDR3 protein. Among around 290,000 distinct CDR3 sequences listed, about 25% were seen once. The sample was PBMCs. The chain uses TRBV19 and TRBJ1-1; maybe TRBD1 (6 bases). The TCR originated in a human donor in good health (CMV status not recorded). Some clones in this sample may be carry-over from other donors' samples. This chain's CDR3 is CASSSGGHMNTEAFF. CDR3 DNA: TGTGCCAGTAGTTCGGGGGGCCACATGAACACTGAAGCTTTCTTT. Supplemented by reference TRBV19 and TRBJ1-1, the full variable domain reads DGGITQSPKYLFRKEGQNVTLSCEQNLNHDAMYWYRQDPGQGLRLIYYSQIVNDFQKGDIAEGYSVSREKKESFPLTVTSAQKNPTAFYLCASSSGGHMNTEAFFGQGTRLTVV.